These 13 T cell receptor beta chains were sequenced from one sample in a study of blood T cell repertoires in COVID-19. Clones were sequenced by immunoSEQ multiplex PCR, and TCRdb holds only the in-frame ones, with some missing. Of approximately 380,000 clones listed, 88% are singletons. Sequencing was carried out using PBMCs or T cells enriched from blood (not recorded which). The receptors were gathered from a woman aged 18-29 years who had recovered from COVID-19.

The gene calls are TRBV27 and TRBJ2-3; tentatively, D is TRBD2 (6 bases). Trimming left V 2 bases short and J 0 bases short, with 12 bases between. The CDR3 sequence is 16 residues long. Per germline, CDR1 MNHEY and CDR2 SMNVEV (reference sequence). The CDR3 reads CASSLAGGISTDTQYF. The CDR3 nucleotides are TGTGCCAGCAGTTTAGCCGGGGGAATAAGCACAGATACGCAGTATTTT.

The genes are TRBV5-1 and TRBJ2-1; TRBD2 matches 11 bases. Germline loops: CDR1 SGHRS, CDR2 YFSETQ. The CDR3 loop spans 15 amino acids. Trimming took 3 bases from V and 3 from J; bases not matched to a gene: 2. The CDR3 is CASSSGTSGYNEQFF. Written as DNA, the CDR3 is TGCGCCAGCAGCTCCGGGACTAGCGGCTACAATGAGCAGTTCTTC.

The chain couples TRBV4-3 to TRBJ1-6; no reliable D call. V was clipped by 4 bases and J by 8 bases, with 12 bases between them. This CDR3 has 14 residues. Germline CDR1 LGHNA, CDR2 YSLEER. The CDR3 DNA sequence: TGCGCCAGCAGCCCAAAAGGCGGAGATTCACCCCTCCACTTT. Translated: CASSPKGGDSPLHF.

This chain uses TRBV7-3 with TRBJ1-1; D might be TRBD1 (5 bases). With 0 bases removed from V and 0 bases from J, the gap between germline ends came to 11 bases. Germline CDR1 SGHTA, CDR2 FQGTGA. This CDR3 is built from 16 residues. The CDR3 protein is CASSLTQESMNTEAFF. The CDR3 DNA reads TGTGCCAGCAGCTTAACACAGGAGAGCATGAACACTGAAGCTTTCTTT. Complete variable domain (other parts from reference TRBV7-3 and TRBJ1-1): GAGVSQTPSNKVTEKGKYVELRCDPISGHTALYWYRQSLGQGPEFLIYFQGTGAADDSGLPNDRFFAVRPEGSVSTLKIQRTERGDSAVYLCASSLTQESMNTEAFFGQGTRLTVV.

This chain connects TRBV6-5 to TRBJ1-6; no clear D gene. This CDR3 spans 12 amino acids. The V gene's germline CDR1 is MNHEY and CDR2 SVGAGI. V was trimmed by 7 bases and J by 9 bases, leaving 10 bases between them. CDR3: CASIAGPSPLHF. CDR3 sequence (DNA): TGTGCCAGCATTGCGGGTCCTTCACCCCTCCACTTT.

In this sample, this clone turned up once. This CDR3 reads CAISGGRGAYEQYF. The CDR3 bases are TGTGCCATCAGTGGCGGGAGGGGTGCCTACGAGCAGTACTTC. The chain uses TRBV10-3 and TRBJ2-7; 9 bases are a match to TRBD2. The germline gives CDR1 ENHRY, CDR2 SYGVKD. V lost 4 bases to trimming and J lost 2 bases; unmatched junction nucleotides: 3. CDR3 length: 14 residues.

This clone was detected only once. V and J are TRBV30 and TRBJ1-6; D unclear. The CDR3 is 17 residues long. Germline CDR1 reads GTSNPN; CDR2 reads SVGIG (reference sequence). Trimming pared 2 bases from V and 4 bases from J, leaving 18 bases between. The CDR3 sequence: CAWSLRDSSRYNSPLHF. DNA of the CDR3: TGTGCCTGGAGTCTACGGGATTCAAGTAGGTATAATTCACCCCTCCACTTT.

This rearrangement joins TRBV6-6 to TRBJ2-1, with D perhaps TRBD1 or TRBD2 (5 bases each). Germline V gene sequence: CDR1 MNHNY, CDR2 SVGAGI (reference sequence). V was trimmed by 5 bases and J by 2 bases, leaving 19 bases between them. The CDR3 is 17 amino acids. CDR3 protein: CASSGSGPLFPYNEQFF. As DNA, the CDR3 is TGTGCCAGCAGTGGATCGGGGCCGCTTTTTCCCTACAATGAGCAGTTCTTC.

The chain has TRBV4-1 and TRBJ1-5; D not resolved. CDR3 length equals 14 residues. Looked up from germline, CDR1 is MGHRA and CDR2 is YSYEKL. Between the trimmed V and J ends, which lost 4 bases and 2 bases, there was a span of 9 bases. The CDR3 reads CASSLQRGNQPQHF. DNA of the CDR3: TGCGCCAGCAGCCTTCAGCGGGGCAATCAGCCCCAGCATTTT.

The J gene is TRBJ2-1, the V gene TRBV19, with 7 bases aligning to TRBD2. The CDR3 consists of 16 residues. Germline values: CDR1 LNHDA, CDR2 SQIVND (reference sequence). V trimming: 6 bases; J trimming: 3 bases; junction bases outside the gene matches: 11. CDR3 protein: CASSLEGGLVYNEQFF. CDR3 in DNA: TGTGCCAGTAGCCTGGAGGGAGGACTAGTCTACAATGAGCAGTTCTTC.

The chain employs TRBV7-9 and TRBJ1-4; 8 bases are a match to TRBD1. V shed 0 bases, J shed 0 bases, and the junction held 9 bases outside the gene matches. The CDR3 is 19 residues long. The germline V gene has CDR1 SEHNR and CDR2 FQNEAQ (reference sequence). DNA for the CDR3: TGTGCCAGCAGCTTAGCCTTCACGGACAGGGTGGCAACTAATGAAAAACTGTTTTTT. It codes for CASSLAFTDRVATNEKLFF.

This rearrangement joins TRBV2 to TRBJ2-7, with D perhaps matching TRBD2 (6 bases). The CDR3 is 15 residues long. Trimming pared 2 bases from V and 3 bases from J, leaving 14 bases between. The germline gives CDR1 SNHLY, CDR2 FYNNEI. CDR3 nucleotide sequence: TGTGCCAGCAGTGAAATTACGGGAGCCGACTACGAGCAGTACTTC. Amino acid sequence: CASSEITGADYEQYF. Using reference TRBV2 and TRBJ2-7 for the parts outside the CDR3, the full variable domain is EPEVTQTPSHQVTQMGQEVILRCVPISNHLYFYWYRQILGQKVEFLVSFYNNEISEKSEIFDDQFSVERPDGSNFTLKIRSTKLEDSAMYFCASSEITGADYEQYFGPGTRLTVT.

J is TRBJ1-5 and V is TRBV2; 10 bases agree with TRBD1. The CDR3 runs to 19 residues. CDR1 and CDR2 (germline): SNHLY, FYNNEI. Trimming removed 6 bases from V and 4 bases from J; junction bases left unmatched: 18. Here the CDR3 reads CASRLERTGGPFVNQPQHF. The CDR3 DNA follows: TGTGCCAGCAGACTCGAAAGGACAGGGGGGCCTTTTGTAAATCAGCCCCAGCATTTT.